The 18 T cell receptor beta chains reported below all come from one sample, sequenced in a study of breast tumors, draining lymph nodes, adjacent tissues. The lymph nodes were axillary draining lymph nodes from breast cancer patients. TCRdb redid the calling of the multiplex PCR reads with MiXCR, one entry per CDR3 protein. The table includes 200,000 to 300,000 distinct CDR3 sequences, under 35% detected once. Sequences were obtained from axillary lymph node tissue. The receptors come from a female donor with breast cancer. Some clones in this sample may be carry-over from other donors' samples.

The V and J genes are TRBV4-3 and TRBJ2-1, with D possibly being TRBD1 or TRBD2 (7 bases each). In germline, CDR1 is LGHNA, CDR2 YSLEER. This CDR3 has 17 residues. Trimming removed 0 bases at V and 8 bases at J, with 20 bases between. CDR3 nucleotides: TGCGCCAGCAGCCAAGACAGGGGGGGTCCCGTGAGCGATGAGCAGTTCTTC. Encoded protein: CASSQDRGGPVSDEQFF.

This sequence joins TRBV6-1 and TRBJ2-7, with D possibly matching TRBD2 (5 bases). The CDR3 loop spans 17 amino acids. CDR1 and CDR2 from the germline V gene are MNHNS and SASEGT. Trimming took off 2 bases at V and 2 bases at J, with 19 bases between the two ends. CDR3 residues: CASSENPKETGTYEQYF. The CDR3, as DNA: TGTGCCAGCAGTGAAAATCCCAAGGAGACGGGGACCTACGAGCAGTACTTC.

Many counts were recorded for this clonotype. The chain recombines TRBV6-4 with TRBJ2-3; possibly TRBD2 for D (6 bases). The CDR3 is 16 residues long. The V gene's germline CDR1 is MRHNA and CDR2 SNTAGT. Trimming took off 4 bases at V and 1 base at J, with 15 bases between the two ends. The CDR3: CASSVSPGLGTDTQYF. The CDR3 region has the DNA TGTGCCAGCAGTGTAAGTCCGGGACTCGGCACAGATACGCAGTATTTT.

On this clonotype: This may be a read error, as it is one base from a much larger clone. V gene TRBV19 combines with J gene TRBJ2-7; D possibly corresponds to TRBD2 (5 bases). Germline V CDR1 and CDR2: LNHDA, SQIVND (reference sequence). The CDR3 has 15 residues. CDR3 loop: CASSTHLGSSYGQYF. In DNA form, the CDR3 reads TGTGCCAGTAGTACCCACTTGGGGAGCTCCTACGGGCAGTACTTC.

The chain joins TRBV6-1 to TRBJ2-7, with D perhaps TRBD2 (6 bases). Germline V gene sequence: CDR1 MNHNS, CDR2 SASEGT. This CDR3 is 11 amino acids long. V lost 8 bases and J lost 9, with 14 bases in between. The CDR3 DNA reads as TGTGCCAGCGGTGGGGGACTGCTGCAGTACTTC. Translating it yields CASGGGLLQYF.

With respect to this clonotype: The junction and the germline gene differ at one end; a read error may be behind it. The V call is TRBV7-2, the J call TRBJ2-4; D unclear. Germline-derived CDR1 and CDR2 are SGHTA and FQGNSA. CDR3 size: 12 residues. The CDR3 nucleotides read TGTGCCGGCAGCTTAGCTAGTTTTGCACCGTACTTC. The encoded protein is CAGSLASFAPYF.

About this clonotype: A much larger clone lies one base from this, so it may be a read error. The V call is TRBV7-3, the J call TRBJ2-7; 7 bases are a match to TRBD2. There are 15 residues in the CDR3. The V segment lost 5 bases and the J segment 2 bases; nucleotides outside the gene matches: 9. CDR1 is SGHTA, CDR2 FQGTGA, per germline. This CDR3 reads CASSGSGLDTYEQYF. The CDR3 DNA follows: TGTGCCAGCAGCGGAAGTGGACTAGATACCTACGAGCAGTACTTC.

There are a few counts of this clonotype. A much larger clone sits a single nucleotide away, making a read error possible. The chain links TRBV5-8 to TRBJ2-7; D is unresolved. The CDR3 runs to 13 residues. Germline-derived CDR1 and CDR2 are SGHTS and YDEGEE. Trimming shortened V by 1 base and J by 2 bases, and 7 bases separated the two germline ends. CDR3 region: CASSLRRAYEQYF. As DNA, the CDR3 is TGTGCCAGCAGCTTGCGCCGAGCCTACGAGCAGTACTTC. Filled out from reference TRBV5-8 and TRBJ2-7, the complete variable domain reads EAGVTQSPTHLIKTRGQQATLRCSPISGHTSVYWYQQALGLGLQFLLWYDEGEERNRGNFPPRFSGRQFPNYSSELNVNALELEDSALYLCASSLRRAYEQYFGPGTRLTVT.

Here the CDR3 DNA reads TGTGCCTGGGGTTTAACCGGGGAGCTGTTTTTT. This encodes CAWGLTGELFF. The J gene is TRBJ2-2, the V gene TRBV30; no clear D gene. The germline CDR1 and CDR2 sequences are GTSNPN and SVGIG (reference sequence). Trimming pared 5 bases from V and 5 bases from J, leaving 6 bases between. The CDR3 covers 11 residues.

This clonotype was counted once. A read error is possible here, since a much larger clone lies one base away. This likely comes from a read error, as the CDR3 has no conserved phenylalanine or tryptophan at its end. This sequence joins TRBV6-6 and TRBJ2-3; TRBD2 is a possible D gene (6 bases). This CDR3 has 16 residues. Trimming cost V 5 bases and J 10 bases, with 25 bases left between them. Germline assignment: CDR1 MNHNY and CDR2 SVGAGI (reference sequence). CDR3 residues: CASSESGASAWGAQYL. CDR3 bases: TGTGCCAGCAGTGAGTCCGGGGCTAGCGCCTGGGGGGCGCAGTATCTT.

This clonotype has a count of ten or more. The chain uses TRBV6-6 and TRBJ2-3; no clear D gene. The V gene lost 2 bases and the J gene lost 0 bases, with 6 bases spanning the gap. This CDR3 has 14 residues. Germline V gene lookup returns CDR1 MNHNY and CDR2 SVGAGI (reference sequence). The DNA for the CDR3 is TGTGCCAGCAGTTACGAATCCAGCACAGATACGCAGTATTTT. Amino acid sequence: CASSYESSTDTQYF.

The CDR3 coding sequence is TGCAGTGTTGGTTTCCCGAACACTGAAGCTTTCTTT. This sequence encodes CSVGFPNTEAFF. The chain uses TRBV20-1 and TRBJ1-1; D remains unclear. Germline V gives CDR1 DFQATT, CDR2 SNEGSKA (reference sequence). CDR3 length: 12 amino acids. V was clipped by 7 bases and J by 1 base, with 10 bases between them.

V gene TRBV7-9 combines with J gene TRBJ2-5; TRBD2 matches 7 bases. Germline V gene data show CDR1 as SEHNR and CDR2 as FQNEAQ (reference sequence). After removal of 5 bases from V and 5 bases from J, the junction contained 11 bases not matched to a gene. This CDR3 comprises 15 residues. CDR3 in DNA: TGTGCCAGCAGCCCACCGGGACTACGATCGGAGACCCAGTACTTC. It yields the protein CASSPPGLRSETQYF.

In this sample, this clonotype turned up many times. V usage is TRBV4-1 and J usage is TRBJ1-3; 7 nucleotides line up with TRBD1. J was trimmed by 8 bases and V by 0 bases; bases with no gene match: 10. This CDR3 is 16 amino acids long. CDR1 and CDR2 from the germline V gene are MGHRA and YSYEKL. The CDR3: CASSQEVGGGSHTIYF. The CDR3 DNA follows: TGCGCCAGCAGCCAAGAGGTGGGAGGGGGCAGTCACACCATATATTTT.

As concerns this clonotype: A much larger clone differs from this one at a single base, so this may be a read error. The chain uses TRBV7-9 and TRBJ2-5, with D unresolved. The germline V gene encodes CDR1 SEHNR and CDR2 FQNEAQ (reference sequence). The CDR3 loop spans 17 amino acids. V was cut by 1 base and J by 0 bases, with 15 bases left in between. This chain's CDR3 is CASSLDLAESHQETQYF. Written as DNA, the CDR3 is TGTGCCAGCAGCTTAGATTTGGCGGAGTCGCACCAAGAGACCCAGTACTTC.

This clonotype was counted ten times or more. The chain links TRBV19 to TRBJ2-1; D is unresolved. The CDR3 spans 11 residues. Per the germline V gene, CDR1 is LNHDA and CDR2 is SQIVND (reference sequence). V lost 3 bases, J lost 6 bases, and 3 bases lay in between. This CDR3 reads CASSITNEQFF. DNA of the CDR3: TGTGCCAGTAGTATTACCAATGAGCAGTTCTTC. Full variable domain (rest looked up from reference TRBV19 and TRBJ2-1): DGGITQSPKYLFRKEGQNVTLSCEQNLNHDAMYWYRQDPGQGLRLIYYSQIVNDFQKGDIAEGYSVSREKKESFPLTVTSAQKNPTAFYLCASSITNEQFFGPGTRLTVL.

Only a few counts were recorded for this clonotype. A read error is possible here, since a much larger clone lies one base away. The CDR3 ends on some other residue instead of the conserved phenylalanine or tryptophan, so this is likely a read error. This chain joins TRBV9 and TRBJ2-1, with D unresolved. Trimming took off 0 bases at V and 8 bases at J, with 9 bases between the two ends. The V gene's germline CDR1 is SGDLS and CDR2 YYNGEE. The CDR3 contains 13 residues. The CDR3 region has the DNA TGTGCCAGCAGCGTAGCAGGTATAGATGAGCAGTTCTCC. Translation: CASSVAGIDEQFS.

In this sample, this clonotype turned up many times. V is TRBV29-1 and J is TRBJ1-2; no reliable D call. V lost 1 base and J lost 3, with 12 bases in between. CDR3 length: 14 residues. The germline gives CDR1 SQVTM, CDR2 ANQGSEA. CDR3 loop: CSVEAASRDYGYTF. CDR3 nucleotide sequence: TGCAGCGTTGAAGCGGCCAGTCGTGACTATGGCTACACCTTC.